A single sample gave rise to the 13 T cell receptor beta chains below, sequenced in a study of beta chain features in type 1 diabetes. General study results and limits: When Type 1 diabetes patients were examined, their TCRB CDR3s proved moderately but significantly shorter in all four CD4+ subsets.

These receptors' targets are unknown. Of the isolated RNA, all was reverse transcribed, and so the sequenced material was expressed TCRB transcripts. Libraries were prepared by immunoSEQ multiplex PCR; TCRdb keeps only in-frame clonotypes and omits some of them. Seen here are some 350,000 clones, roughly 13% observed once, and the top ten hold 0.013% to 0.015%. Source material: naive CD4+ T cells from blood. The receptors come from a woman aged 18-35 years with type 1 diabetes.

This clone was detected a few times. The rearrangement joins TRBV30 to TRBJ1-4; D gene ambiguous. The germline V gene encodes CDR1 GTSNPN and CDR2 SVGIG (reference sequence). The CDR3 runs 13 residues. The germline V and J ends were trimmed by 7 bases and 3 bases, with 12 bases remaining between them. CDR3 region: CASTFDSNEKLFF. In nucleotides, the CDR3 is TGTGCCTCGACGTTCGACTCTAATGAAAAACTGTTTTTT.

This clone was picked up a small number of times. This chain uses TRBV14 with TRBJ2-2; 8 bases fit TRBD2. This CDR3 spans 14 amino acids. The ends lost 3 bases at V and 5 bases at J; junction bases unmatched: 2. Germline V CDR1 and CDR2: SGHDN, FVKESK. The CDR3 bases are TGTGCCAGCAGCCAGAGCGGGAGAACCGGGGAGCTGTTTTTT. It encodes CASSQSGRTGELFF.

The chain couples TRBV7-2 to TRBJ2-7; 7 bases are a match to TRBD1. CDR1 and CDR2 (germline): SGHTA, FQGNSA. The CDR3 runs to 13 residues. V shed 5 bases, J shed 2 bases, and the junction held 3 bases outside the gene matches. This CDR3 reads CASSAQGPYEQYF. As DNA, the CDR3 is TGTGCCAGCAGCGCACAGGGGCCCTACGAGCAGTACTTC.

The chain combines TRBV29-1 with TRBJ1-4, with 8 bases aligning to TRBD1. Trimming at V came to 3 bases and at J to 9 bases, leaving 0 bases not matched to a gene. Germline V gene sequence: CDR1 SQVTM, CDR2 ANQGSEA. The CDR3 length is 11 residues. CDR3 DNA sequence: TGCAGCGTTGACAGGGGGCAAAAACTGTTTTTT. Protein product: CSVDRGQKLFF.

The V and J genes are TRBV9 and TRBJ2-6; TRBD1 matches 7 bases. CDR1 is SGDLS and CDR2 is YYNGEE in the germline V gene. The CDR3 has 18 amino acids. After removal of 2 bases from V and 0 bases from J, the junction contained 8 bases not matched to a gene. The CDR3 bases are TGTGCCAGCAGCGTCAGGACAGGAACAAACTCTGGGGCCAACGTCCTGACTTTC. This sequence encodes CASSVRTGTNSGANVLTF.

The rearrangement uses TRBV5-4 and TRBJ1-1, with 7 positions matching TRBD1. CDR3 length: 15 amino acids. J was trimmed by 3 bases and V by 4 bases; bases with no gene match: 9. CDR1 is SGHNT and CDR2 is YYREEE in the germline V gene (reference sequence). This CDR3 reads CASSPRQGGDTEAFF. The CDR3 DNA sequence: TGTGCCAGCAGCCCTAGACAGGGTGGGGACACTGAAGCTTTCTTT.

The rearrangement links TRBV2 to TRBJ1-5; D is unclear. The CDR3 contains 13 residues. V lost 3 bases and J lost 5, with 8 bases in between. The germline CDR1 and CDR2 sequences are SNHLY and FYNNEI. The CDR3 DNA is TGTGCCAGCAGTGATCGGGAGGATCAGCCCCAGCATTTT. Protein product: CASSDREDQPQHF.

There are a few counts of this clone. V gene TRBV7-6 combines with J gene TRBJ1-2, with 8 bases aligning to TRBD1. The length of the CDR3 is 15 residues. V lost 3 bases and J lost 2; bases outside the gene matches: 5. CDR1 SGHVS and CDR2 FNYEAQ come from the germline V gene. CDR3: CASSLRQGANYGYTF. The CDR3 region has the DNA TGTGCCAGCAGCTTGAGGCAGGGGGCCAACTATGGCTACACCTTC.

Only a few counts were recorded for this clone. The chain recombines TRBV9 with TRBJ1-2, with 9 nucleotides matching TRBD1. This CDR3 region has 14 residues. Trimming took 4 bases from V and 5 from J; bases not matched to a gene: 6. Germline V CDR1 and CDR2: SGDLS, YYNGEE. CDR3 loop: CASSLGQGFYGYTF. CDR3 in DNA: TGTGCCAGCAGCCTGGGACAGGGTTTTTATGGCTACACCTTC.

The J gene is TRBJ1-1, the V gene TRBV4-3, with D perhaps TRBD1 (6 bases). Trimming pared 5 bases from V and 4 bases from J, leaving 11 bases between. Germline CDR1 and CDR2: LGHNA and YSLEER. CDR3 length equals 13 residues. This CDR3 reads CASSNRRGTEAFF. The CDR3, as DNA: TGCGCCAGCAGCAATCGCAGGGGCACTGAAGCTTTCTTT.

This chain uses TRBV13 with TRBJ2-1; the match to TRBD2 covers 7 bases. Germline lookup yields CDR1 PRHDT and CDR2 FYEKMQ (reference sequence). CDR3 length equals 17 residues. The junction had 12 bases not matched to a gene; V was cut back by 2 bases and J by 5 bases. The CDR3: CASSLKRLELANNEQFF. The CDR3 DNA sequence: TGTGCCAGCAGCTTAAAAAGGTTGGAACTAGCGAACAATGAGCAGTTCTTC.

CDR3 sequence: CAWSGQGPPNTEAFF. Here the CDR3 DNA reads TGTGCCTGGAGTGGACAGGGGCCACCGAACACTGAAGCTTTCTTT. The rearrangement links TRBV30 to TRBJ1-1, with 8 bases matching TRBD1. The germline gives CDR1 GTSNPN, CDR2 SVGIG (reference sequence). V trimming: 1 base; J trimming: 1 base; junction bases outside the gene matches: 5. This CDR3 is 15 amino acids long.

A few counts support this clone. The gene calls are TRBV30 and TRBJ2-3, with D perhaps TRBD1 (6 bases). V was shortened by 2 bases and J by 4 bases, with 13 bases between the two germline ends. Germline lookup yields CDR1 GTSNPN and CDR2 SVGIG (reference sequence). The CDR3 extends over 14 amino acids. CDR3 nucleotides: TGTGCCTGGAGTAGGGGGAGCTCGCCAGATACGCAGTATTTT. This codes for CAWSRGSSPDTQYF.